Listed below are T cell receptor beta chains from one sample, sequenced in a study of blood T cell repertoires in COVID-19. Sequencing was performed with immunoSEQ multiplex PCR; in TCRdb, only in-frame clones are kept and a portion is missing. The table shows 200,000 to 250,000 clones, with approximately 90% occurring only once. The sequenced material came from peripheral blood. All receptors derive from a man in his thirties or forties with COVID-19, enrolled during active disease. The CDR3 runs from the conserved cysteine through the conserved F or W. Size is omitted from some rows. Given values are once, few, many or a class for expanded clones.

v_call clone_size cdr3_aa
TRBV5-4 - CASSSLAGGLSYNEQFF
TRBV6-5 - CASSYQGKSYGYTF
TRBV5-1 once CASSSGTGNNSPLHF
TRBV19 - CASRLSDSMNTEAFF
TRBV3-1/TRBV3-2 - CASSKAHRELNTEAFF
TRBV7-2 once CASSWGSGGAGYTQYF
TRBV6-2/TRBV6-3 - CASSYARDIEAFF
TRBV28 - CASSSPTDSTDTQYF
TRBV19 - CASSISGLNTEAFF
TRBV28 - CASSLSYRDNQPQHF
TRBV6-6 - CASSSGLGSSYEQYF
TRBV18 - CASSLQGIIENGYTF
TRBV5-1 - CASSFGGSSGNTIYF
TRBV7-9 - CASRGSAGVDTQYF
TRBV6-1 - CASSERGQNTEAFF
TRBV19 - CASSTTVNTEAFF
TRBV19 - CASSIDLETSGGYSGANVLTF
TRBV11-2 - CASSRQGLTGNTIYF
TRBV5-4 - CASSFSTANPGNEQFF
TRBV27 - CASSSHRTSNTEAFF
TRBV5-6 - CASSLRAGTREQFF
TRBV7-9 - CASSLGFSYGYTF
TRBV11-2 - CASSPDRGRRETQYF
TRBV10-3 once CAIRGGLAASYNEQFF
TRBV7-2 - CASRPTQGADNSPLHF
TRBV2 few CASLLEGLSGYTF
TRBV12-5 - CASGLGTGLGNTGELFF
TRBV6-5 once CASSLRGTYEQYF
TRBV19 - CASSMGGTNEKLFF
TRBV19 - CASSPGTGLEEDTEAFF
TRBV18 - CASSGQRDYEQYF
TRBV7-3 - CASSQGGSYEQYF
TRBV7-2 - CASSLAGAQLNTEAFF
TRBV7-9 - CASSLEWAWETQYF
TRBV11-3 - CASSLRGDPSYNEQFF
TRBV27 once CASSYDRGNYGYTF
TRBV12-3/TRBV12-4 - CASSLEGEAFF
TRBV6-5 - CASRETVGDGAFF
TRBV7-7 - CASSLGTGGTYEQYF
TRBV28 - CASSTTGENQPQHF
TRBV7-9 - CASSFLAGGAPGETQYF
TRBV29-1 - CSVIGRGIGYGYTF
TRBV15 - CATSRVGGNEQYF
TRBV13 - CASSLDGGDSPLHF
TRBV30 - CAWAGVADTQYF
TRBV11-3 once CASSFHLPDRLVEQFF
TRBV12-5 - CASGLATGANQPQHF
TRBV10-2 - CASRVGAGGTEAFF
TRBV7-2 - CASSFDRDYEQYF